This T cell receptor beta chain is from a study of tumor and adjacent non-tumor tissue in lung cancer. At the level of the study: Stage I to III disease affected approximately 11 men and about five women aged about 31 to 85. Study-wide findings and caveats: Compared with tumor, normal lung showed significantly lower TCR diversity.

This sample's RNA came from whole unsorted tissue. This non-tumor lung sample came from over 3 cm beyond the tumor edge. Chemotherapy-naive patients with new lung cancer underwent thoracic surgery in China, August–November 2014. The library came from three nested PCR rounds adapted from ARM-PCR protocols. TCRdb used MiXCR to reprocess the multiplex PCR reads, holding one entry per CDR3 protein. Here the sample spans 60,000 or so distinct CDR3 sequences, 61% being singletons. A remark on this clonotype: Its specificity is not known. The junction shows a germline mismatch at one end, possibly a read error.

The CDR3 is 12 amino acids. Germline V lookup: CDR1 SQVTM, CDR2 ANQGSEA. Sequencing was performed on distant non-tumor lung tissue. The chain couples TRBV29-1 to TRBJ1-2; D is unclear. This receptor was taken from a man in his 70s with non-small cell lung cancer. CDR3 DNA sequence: TGCAGCGTTGAAAAAGGGATAGGTGGCTACATCTTC. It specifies CSVEKGIGGYIF.